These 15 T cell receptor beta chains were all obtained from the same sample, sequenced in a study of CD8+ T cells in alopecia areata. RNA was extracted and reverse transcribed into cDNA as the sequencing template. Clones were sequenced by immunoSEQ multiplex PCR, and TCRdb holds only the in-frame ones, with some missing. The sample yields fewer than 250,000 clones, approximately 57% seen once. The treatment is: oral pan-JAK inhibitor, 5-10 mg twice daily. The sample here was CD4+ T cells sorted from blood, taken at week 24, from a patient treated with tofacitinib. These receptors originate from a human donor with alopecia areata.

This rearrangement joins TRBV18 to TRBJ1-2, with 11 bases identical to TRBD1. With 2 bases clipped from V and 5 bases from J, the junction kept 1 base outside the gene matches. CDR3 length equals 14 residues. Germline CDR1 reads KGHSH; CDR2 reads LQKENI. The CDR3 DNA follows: TGTGCCAGCTCACCAGGACAGGGGGCTTATGGCTACACCTTC. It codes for CASSPGQGAYGYTF.

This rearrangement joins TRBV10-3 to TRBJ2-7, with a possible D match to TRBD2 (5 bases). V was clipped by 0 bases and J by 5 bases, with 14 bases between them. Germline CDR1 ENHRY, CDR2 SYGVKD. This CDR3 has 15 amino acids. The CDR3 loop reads CAISESIGSGNEQYF. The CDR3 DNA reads TGTGCCATCAGTGAGTCGATTGGGTCGGGGAACGAGCAGTACTTC.

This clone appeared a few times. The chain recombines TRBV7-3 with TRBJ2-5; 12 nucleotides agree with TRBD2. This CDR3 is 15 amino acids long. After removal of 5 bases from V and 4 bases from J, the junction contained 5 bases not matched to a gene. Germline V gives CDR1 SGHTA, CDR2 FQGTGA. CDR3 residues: CASSQGLAGSETQYF. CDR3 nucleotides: TGTGCCAGCAGCCAGGGACTAGCGGGTTCAGAGACCCAGTACTTC.

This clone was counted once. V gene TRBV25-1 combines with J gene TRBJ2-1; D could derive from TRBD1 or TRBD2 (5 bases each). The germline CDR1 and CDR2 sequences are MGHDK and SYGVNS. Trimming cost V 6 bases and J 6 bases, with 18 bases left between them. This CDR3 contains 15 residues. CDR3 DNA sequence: TGTGCCAGCAGCGATCCGGGACCGCGGTTCAATGAGCAGTTCTTC. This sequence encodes CASSDPGPRFNEQFF.

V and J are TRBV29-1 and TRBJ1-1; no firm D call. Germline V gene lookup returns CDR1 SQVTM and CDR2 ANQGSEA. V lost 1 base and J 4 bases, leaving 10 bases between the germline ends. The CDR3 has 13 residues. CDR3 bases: TGCAGCGTTGAAGTTGCGGCAACCACTGAAGCTTTCTTT. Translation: CSVEVAATTEAFF.

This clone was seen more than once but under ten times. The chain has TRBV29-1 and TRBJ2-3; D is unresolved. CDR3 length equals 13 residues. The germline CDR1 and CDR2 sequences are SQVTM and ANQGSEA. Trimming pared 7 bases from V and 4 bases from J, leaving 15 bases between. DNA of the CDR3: TGCAGCGCCTTAGTCGGTGGGTCAGATACGCAGTATTTT. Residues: CSALVGGSDTQYF.

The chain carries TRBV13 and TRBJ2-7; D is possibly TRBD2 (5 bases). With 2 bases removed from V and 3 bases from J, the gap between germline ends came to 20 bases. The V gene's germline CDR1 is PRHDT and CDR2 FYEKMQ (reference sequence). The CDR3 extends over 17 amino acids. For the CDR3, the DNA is TGTGCCAGCAGCTTAACCCATCGGAGGCGGACTTACTACGAGCAGTACTTC. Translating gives CASSLTHRRRTYYEQYF. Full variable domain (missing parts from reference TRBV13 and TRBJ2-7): AAGVIQSPRHLIKEKRETATLKCYPIPRHDTVYWYQQGPGQDPQFLISFYEKMQSDKGSIPDRFSAQQFSDYHSELNMSSLELGDSALYFCASSLTHRRRTYYEQYFGPGTRLTVT.

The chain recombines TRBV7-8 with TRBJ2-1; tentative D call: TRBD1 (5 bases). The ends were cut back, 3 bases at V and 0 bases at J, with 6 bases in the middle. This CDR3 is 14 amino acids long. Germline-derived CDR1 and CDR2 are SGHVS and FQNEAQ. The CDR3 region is CASSFDSSYNEQFF. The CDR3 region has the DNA TGTGCCAGCAGCTTTGACAGCTCCTACAATGAGCAGTTCTTC.

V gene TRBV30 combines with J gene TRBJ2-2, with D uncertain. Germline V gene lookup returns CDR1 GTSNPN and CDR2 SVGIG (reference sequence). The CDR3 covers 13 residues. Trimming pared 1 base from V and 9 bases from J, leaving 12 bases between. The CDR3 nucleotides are TGTGCCTGGAGTGCCTCCAGAACCAGGGAGCTGTTTTTT. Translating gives CAWSASRTRELFF.

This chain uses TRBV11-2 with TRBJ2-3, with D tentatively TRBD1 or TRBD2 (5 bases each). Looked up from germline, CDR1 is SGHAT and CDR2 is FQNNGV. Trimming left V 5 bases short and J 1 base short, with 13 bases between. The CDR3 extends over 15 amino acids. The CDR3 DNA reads TGTGCCAGCAGCACGGACGGGGCTGGCACAGATACGCAGTATTTT. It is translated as CASSTDGAGTDTQYF.

The CDR3 loop is CAIRGTAGTKNYEQYF. Written as DNA, the CDR3 is TGTGCCATCAGGGGGACAGCAGGGACGAAGAACTACGAGCAGTACTTC. The chain has TRBV10-3 and TRBJ2-7, with 7 bases that match TRBD1. The germline CDR1 and CDR2 sequences are ENHRY and SYGVKD. The CDR3 has 16 residues. J was trimmed by 3 bases and V by 6 bases; bases with no gene match: 14.

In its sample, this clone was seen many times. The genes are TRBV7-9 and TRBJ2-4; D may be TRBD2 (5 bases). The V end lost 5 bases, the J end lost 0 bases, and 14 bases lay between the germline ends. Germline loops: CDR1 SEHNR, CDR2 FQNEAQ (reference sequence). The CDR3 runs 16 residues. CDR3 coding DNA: TGTGCCAGCAGCGGCAGCGGTCACGGAGCCAAAAACATTCAGTACTTC. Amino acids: CASSGSGHGAKNIQYF.

In DNA form, the CDR3 reads TGTGCCAGCAGCGTCACTAGTTCGACCCTCCAAGAGACCCAGTACTTC. Amino acid sequence: CASSVTSSTLQETQYF. The chain is built from TRBV7-2 and TRBJ2-5; D might be TRBD2 (5 bases). V lost 5 bases and J lost 1, with 17 bases in between. The CDR3 sequence is 16 residues long. CDR1 and CDR2 from the germline V gene are SGHTA and FQGNSA.

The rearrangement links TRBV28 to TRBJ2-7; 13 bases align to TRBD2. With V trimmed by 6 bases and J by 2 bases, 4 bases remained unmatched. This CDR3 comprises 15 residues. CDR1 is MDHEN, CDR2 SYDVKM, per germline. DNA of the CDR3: TGTGCCAGCAGACCCGGGACTAGCGGGGCCTACGAGCAGTACTTC. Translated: CASRPGTSGAYEQYF.

CDR3 loop: CASGNTDTQYF. The CDR3, as DNA: TGTGCCAGCGGGAACACAGATACGCAGTATTTT. The chain combines TRBV5-4 with TRBJ2-3; D gene unclear. Trimming shortened V by 7 bases and J by 2 bases, and 5 bases separated the two germline ends. The CDR3 consists of 11 residues. Looked up from germline, CDR1 is SGHNT and CDR2 is YYREEE (reference sequence).